These 19 T cell receptor beta chains were sequenced from one sample in a study of molecular identifiers for immune sequencing clone quantification. TCRdb processed the PCR reads anew with MiXCR; each CDR3 protein has one entry. The sample consists of approximately 500,000 distinct CDR3 sequences, around a fifth of them appearing once. The sequencing input was naive CD8+ T cells from blood, with Jurkat cell RNA spiked in. Subset specified: FACS-sorted CD8+CD4-CCR7+CD45RA+ naive T cells. The source of these receptors is a human donor in good health. Some libraries in this study had Jurkat cell RNA spiked in.

The chain couples TRBV6-5 to TRBJ2-7; 11 bases agree with TRBD1. CDR3 length: 17 amino acids. Trimming at V came to 4 bases and at J to 4 bases, leaving 12 bases not matched to a gene. Germline V CDR1 and CDR2: MNHEY, SVGAGI. CDR3 amino acids: CASSLNSGTGGTYEQYF. The CDR3 nucleotides read TGTGCCAGCAGTTTAAACTCCGGGACAGGGGGTACTTACGAGCAGTACTTC.

The chain uses TRBV28 and TRBJ2-7; the match to TRBD2 covers 7 bases. Germline V gene lookup returns CDR1 MDHEN and CDR2 SYDVKM. V was clipped by 2 bases and J by 4 bases; unmatched bases: 14. The CDR3 sequence is 17 residues long. CDR3 region: CASSLAWEGQGMYEQYF. CDR3 bases: TGTGCCAGCAGTTTAGCGTGGGAGGGGCAGGGTATGTACGAGCAGTACTTC.

This clonotype occurred a few times. The chain joins TRBV27 to TRBJ1-2, with TRBD1 matching over 7 bases. Germline CDR1 reads MNHEY; CDR2 reads SMNVEV (reference sequence). Germline trimming cut 4 bases from V and 4 bases from J; bases unmatched to any gene: 12. CDR3 length: 16 amino acids. This chain's CDR3 is CASSSEPYRDSYGYTF. CDR3 coding DNA: TGTGCCAGCAGTTCAGAACCCTACCGGGACAGCTATGGCTACACCTTC.

Notes on this clonotype: This could be a read error, since a much larger clone is one nucleotide away. The rearrangement joins TRBV7-2 to TRBJ2-5; the D gene is possibly TRBD1 (6 bases). The germline CDR1 and CDR2 sequences are SGHTA and FQGNSA. Trimming stripped 4 bases from V and 5 bases from J, with 14 bases between. The CDR3 is made up of 14 amino acids. The chain's CDR3 is CASSSSTGCETQYF. The CDR3 coding sequence is TGTGCCAGCAGCTCGTCGACAGGTTGTGAGACCCAGTACTTC.

This clonotype appeared a few times. V gene TRBV7-6 combines with J gene TRBJ2-2; TRBD2 is a possible D gene (6 bases). V was cut by 4 bases and J by 2 bases, with 11 bases left in between. Germline CDR1 SGHVS, CDR2 FNYEAQ. The length of the CDR3 is 15 residues. This chain's CDR3 is CASSYTGTNTGELFF. The CDR3 coding sequence is TGTGCCAGCAGCTACACCGGGACTAACACCGGGGAGCTGTTTTTT.

This clonotype has more than one count but fewer than ten. This chain connects TRBV9 to TRBJ2-4; D is perhaps TRBD1 (6 bases). The CDR3 has 17 amino acids. With 4 bases removed from V and 8 bases from J, the gap between germline ends came to 25 bases. Germline assignment: CDR1 SGDLS and CDR2 YYNGEE. CDR3 nucleotide sequence: TGTGCCAGCAGCCCCCGCTTGGGGGCCGCAGCAGATGACATTCAGTACTTC. It yields the protein CASSPRLGAAADDIQYF. Combining the CDR3 with reference TRBV9 and TRBJ2-4 gives the whole variable domain DSGVTQTPKHLITATGQRVTLRCSPRSGDLSVYWYQQSLDQGLQFLIQYYNGEERAKGNILERFSAQQFPDLHSELNLSSLELGDSALYFCASSPRLGAAADDIQYFGAGTRLSVL.

Comment on this clonotype: A junction end diverges from the germline sequence, so it may reflect a read error. The chain couples TRBV12-3 or TRBV12-4 to TRBJ1-1, with no clear D. This CDR3 is built from 11 residues. The DNA of the CDR3 is TGTGCCAGCAGCTCAAACACTGAAGCTTCCTTT. Its translation: CASSSNTEASF.

The chain has TRBV20-1 and TRBJ2-3, with no clear D. Germline-derived CDR1 and CDR2 are DFQATT and SNEGSKA (reference sequence). V lost 0 bases to trimming and J lost 1 base, with 14 bases between them. There are 16 residues in the CDR3. In nucleotides, the CDR3 is TGCAGTGCTAGAGACTACAATGCCGCTCGCACAGATACGCAGTATTTT. This encodes CSARDYNAARTDTQYF.

This clonotype was counted ten times or more. The chain couples TRBV6-1 to TRBJ1-1; D unclear. The CDR3 totals 11 residues. The germline V and J ends were trimmed by 4 bases and 7 bases, with 7 bases remaining between them. Germline-derived CDR1 and CDR2 are MNHNS and SASEGT. The CDR3 loop reads CASSATIEAFF. CDR3 coding DNA: TGTGCCAGCAGTGCTACGATTGAAGCTTTCTTT.

Worth noting for this clonotype: Being one base from a much bigger clone, this may be a read error. The V and J genes are TRBV4-2 and TRBJ2-7; 14 bases are shared with TRBD2. The CDR3 runs to 17 residues. The junction had 10 bases not matched to a gene; V was cut back by 4 bases and J by 5 bases. From germline, CDR1 is LGHNA and CDR2 YNFKEQ. CDR3 DNA: TGTGCCAGCAGCCCAGTCGTGGGGACTAGCGGGAGCCACGAGCAGTACTTC. Protein: CASSPVVGTSGSHEQYF.

This clonotype was seen more than once but under ten times. V is TRBV20-1 and J is TRBJ2-7; tentatively, D is TRBD1 or TRBD2 (6 bases each). Germline V gene lookup returns CDR1 DFQATT and CDR2 SNEGSKA (reference sequence). The CDR3 totals 15 residues. Between the trimmed V and J ends, which lost 6 bases and 7 bases, there was a span of 25 bases. CDR3 DNA: TGCAGTGCCGGGGGCCCCATAGTGGGCGCTAAGGAGCAGTACTTC. Protein: CSAGGPIVGAKEQYF.

This clonotype was seen a handful of times. The chain couples TRBV27 to TRBJ2-7, with D hard to call. The CDR3 spans 13 residues. Trimming removed 6 bases at V and 5 bases at J, with 14 bases between. Germline V gives CDR1 MNHEY, CDR2 SMNVEV (reference sequence). DNA of the CDR3: TGTGCCAGCAGCACGGCTTGGGGTCACGAGCAGTACTTC. Its protein is CASSTAWGHEQYF.

This clonotype was detected ten times or more. CDR3 in amino acids: CVGGQGMTEAFF. CDR3 nucleotides: TGTGTGGGGGGACAGGGGATGACTGAAGCTTTCTTT. V and J are TRBV30 and TRBJ1-1; TRBD1 matches 10 bases. Per germline, CDR1 GTSNPN and CDR2 SVGIG (reference sequence). The CDR3 length is 12 residues.

This clonotype came up many times. This chain joins TRBV7-2 and TRBJ2-7, with D tentatively TRBD2 (6 bases). CDR1 and CDR2 from the germline V gene are SGHTA and FQGNSA. The V gene lost 1 base and the J gene lost 2 bases, with 12 bases spanning the gap. The CDR3 consists of 15 residues. CDR3 in amino acids: CASSLVGGETYEQYF. The CDR3 DNA is TGTGCCAGCAGCTTAGTGGGCGGGGAAACCTACGAGCAGTACTTC.

The V and J genes are TRBV9 and TRBJ2-3; TRBD2 might be the D (5 bases). This CDR3 is 15 amino acids long. The V and J ends lost 1 base and 0 bases respectively, with 9 bases between them. The germline gives CDR1 SGDLS, CDR2 YYNGEE. This CDR3 reads CASSVSGVSTDTQYF. CDR3 DNA: TGTGCCAGCAGCGTATCCGGGGTGAGCACAGATACGCAGTATTTT.

The chain has TRBV30 and TRBJ2-5; the D gene is possibly TRBD2 (5 bases). The CDR3 runs 14 residues. Germline lookup yields CDR1 GTSNPN and CDR2 SVGIG (reference sequence). Trimming took off 0 bases at V and 7 bases at J, with 15 bases between the two ends. CDR3 region: CAWSVSVGEGTQYF. In DNA form, the CDR3 reads TGTGCCTGGAGTGTGAGCGTCGGGGAAGGGACCCAGTACTTC.

The gene calls are TRBV28 and TRBJ1-5; D remains ambiguous. The CDR3 loop spans 14 amino acids. With 8 bases removed from V and 2 bases from J, the gap between germline ends came to 13 bases. From germline, CDR1 is MDHEN and CDR2 SYDVKM. The CDR3: CASGPTRGNQPQHF. In DNA, the CDR3 is TGTGCCAGCGGGCCGACAAGGGGCAATCAGCCCCAGCATTTT. Full variable domain (missing parts from reference TRBV28 and TRBJ1-5): DVKVTQSSRYLVKRTGEKVFLECVQDMDHENMFWYRQDPGLGLRLIYFSYDVKMKEKGDIPEGYSVSREKKERFSLILESASTNQTSMYLCASGPTRGNQPQHFGDGTRLSIL.

Many counts were recorded for this clonotype. V and J are TRBV29-1 and TRBJ2-3; no clear D. CDR3 length: 12 amino acids. Trimming left V 4 bases short and J 4 bases short, with 9 bases between. Germline CDR1 SQVTM, CDR2 ANQGSEA. CDR3 nucleotides: TGCAGCGTTGTATCTTCATCAGATACGCAGTATTTT. This translates into CSVVSSSDTQYF.

J is TRBJ1-5 and V is TRBV12-5; no firm D call. There are 10 residues in the CDR3. Trimming stripped 10 bases from V and 9 bases from J, with 10 bases between. Germline loops: CDR1 LGHNT, CDR2 FRNRAP. The CDR3 sequence: CATRERPQHF. CDR3 coding DNA: TGTGCTACGAGAGAGCGGCCCCAGCATTTT. The full variable domain, rest sourced from reference TRBV12-5 and TRBJ1-5, is DARVTQTPRHKVTEMGQEVTMRCQPILGHNTVFWYRQTMMQGLELLAYFRNRAPLDDSGMPKDRFSAEMPDATLATLKIQPSEPRDSAVYFCATRERPQHFGDGTRLSIL.